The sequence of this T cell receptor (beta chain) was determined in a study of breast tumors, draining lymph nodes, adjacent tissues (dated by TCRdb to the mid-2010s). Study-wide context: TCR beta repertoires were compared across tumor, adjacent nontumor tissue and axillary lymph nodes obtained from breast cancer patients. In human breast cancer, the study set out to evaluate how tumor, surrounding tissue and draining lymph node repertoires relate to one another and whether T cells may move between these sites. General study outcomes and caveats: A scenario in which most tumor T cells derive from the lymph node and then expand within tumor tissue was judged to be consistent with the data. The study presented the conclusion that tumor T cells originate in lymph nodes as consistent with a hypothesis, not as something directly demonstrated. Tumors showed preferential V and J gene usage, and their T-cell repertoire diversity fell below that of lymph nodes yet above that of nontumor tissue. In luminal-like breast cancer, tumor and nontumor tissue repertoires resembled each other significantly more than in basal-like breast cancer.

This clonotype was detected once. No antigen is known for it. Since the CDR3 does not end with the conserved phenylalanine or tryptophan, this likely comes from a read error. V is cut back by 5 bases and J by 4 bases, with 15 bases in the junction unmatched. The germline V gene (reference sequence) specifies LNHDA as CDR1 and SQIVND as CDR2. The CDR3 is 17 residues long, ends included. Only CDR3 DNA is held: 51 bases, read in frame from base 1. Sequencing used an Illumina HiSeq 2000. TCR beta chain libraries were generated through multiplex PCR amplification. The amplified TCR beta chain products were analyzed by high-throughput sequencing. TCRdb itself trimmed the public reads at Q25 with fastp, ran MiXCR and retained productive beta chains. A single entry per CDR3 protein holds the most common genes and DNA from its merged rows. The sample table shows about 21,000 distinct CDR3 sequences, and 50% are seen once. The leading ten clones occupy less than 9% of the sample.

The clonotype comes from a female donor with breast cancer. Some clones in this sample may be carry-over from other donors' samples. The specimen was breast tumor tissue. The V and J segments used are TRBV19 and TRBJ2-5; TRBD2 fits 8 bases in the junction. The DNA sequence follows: TGTGCCAGTAGTGTCTCCAGCGGGAGTCGTCTGCGAGAGACCCAGTACTAC. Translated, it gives CASSVSSGSRLRETQYY.